A selection of T cell receptor beta chains follows, all from one sample in a study of T cell changes during pregnancy in multiple sclerosis. The assay was immunoSEQ multiplex PCR, and TCRdb's table has in-frame clones only and misses some. In the table there are more than 55,000 clones, 90% to 95% of which are singletons. This sample comprised peripheral blood, obtained in the second trimester of pregnancy. Source of these receptors: a female donor with multiple sclerosis, enrolled in a pregnancy study. Both conserved end residues are part of each CDR3. D genes are given only for firm matches. Expanded clones get a size class; other rows say once, few or many, or leave the size out.

size	J	D	V	CDR3	DNA
-	TRBJ2-1	TRBD2	TRBV5-1	CASSATSGAKQFF	TGCGCCAGCAGCGCGACTAGCGGGGCGAAGCAGTTCTTC
-	TRBJ2-3	TRBD2	TRBV27	CASSPKAGAPPDTQYF	TGTGCCAGCAGCCCGAAAGCGGGAGCGCCCCCGGATACGCAGTATTTT
-	TRBJ1-1	-	TRBV6-6	CASSYLQGSAPEAFF	TGTGCCAGCAGTTACCTACAGGGATCAGCCCCTGAAGCTTTCTTT
-	TRBJ1-2	-	TRBV7-6	CASSLGGEPNYGYTF	TGTGCCAGCAGCTTAGGGGGAGAACCAAACTATGGCTACACCTTC
-	TRBJ1-1	-	TRBV2	CASSERGRAAFF	TGTGCCAGCAGTGAAAGAGGGCGGGCCGCTTTCTTT
-	TRBJ1-4	TRBD1	TRBV5-4	CASSRFNYRGPYNEKLFF	TGTGCCAGCAGCCGGTTTAATTACAGGGGACCTTATAATGAAAAACTGTTTTTT
-	TRBJ1-1	-	TRBV7-2	CASSLTGIDTEAFF	TGTGCCAGCAGCTTAACAGGGATAGACACTGAAGCTTTCTTT
-	TRBJ2-4	-	TRBV21-1	CASGPLGANIQYF	TGTGCCAGCGGACCCCTGGGGGCAAACATTCAGTACTTC
-	TRBJ2-5	TRBD1	TRBV2	CASSATQGAWETQYF	TGTGCCAGCAGTGCGACACAGGGGGCTTGGGAGACCCAGTACTTC
-	TRBJ1-2	TRBD1	TRBV11-2	CASSLLGTGISGYTF	TGTGCCAGCAGCTTACTTGGGACAGGGATCAGTGGCTACACCTTC
-	TRBJ1-1	-	TRBV11-2	CASSLRENTEAFF	TGTGCCAGCAGCTTGAGGGAGAACACTGAAGCTTTCTTT
-	TRBJ1-3	-	TRBV10-3	CAISGDLRGGNTIYF	TGTGCCATCAGTGGTGACCTAAGGGGGGGAAACACCATATATTTT
-	TRBJ2-2	TRBD2	TRBV19	CASSSLRSSGDTGELFF	TGTGCCAGTAGTAGTCTTCGGTCTAGCGGGGACACCGGGGAGCTGTTTTTT
once	TRBJ1-2	TRBD1	TRBV14	CASSPGTGGAYNYGYTF	TGTGCCAGCAGCCCCGGGACAGGGGGCGCTTACAATTATGGCTACACCTTC
-	TRBJ2-7	-	TRBV9	CASSVEAQTISYEQYF	TGTGCCAGCAGCGTAGAGGCCCAGACTATCTCCTACGAGCAGTACTTC
once	TRBJ2-7	TRBD2	TRBV7-2	CASSPSLAGGSEQYF	TGTGCCAGCAGCCCGTCACTAGCGGGAGGGAGCGAGCAGTACTTC
-	TRBJ2-3	TRBD1	TRBV19	CASIGQTDTRGQGFTQYF	TGTGCCAGTATCGGACAGACAGATACGCGGGGACAGGGTTTTACGCAGTATTTT
-	TRBJ2-2	-	TRBV12-5	CASGERAGYTGELFF	TGTGCTAGTGGTGAGCGAGCCGGATACACCGGGGAGCTGTTTTTT
-	TRBJ2-7	TRBD1	TRBV19	CATSGQGTHEQYF	TGTGCCACTTCGGGACAGGGTACCCACGAGCAGTACTTC
-	TRBJ1-4	-	TRBV5-1	CASSNRRSTNEKLFF	TGCGCCAGCAGCAACAGACGGTCAACTAATGAAAAACTGTTTTTT
-	TRBJ1-2	-	TRBV27	CASTTVSGAASNYGYTF	TGTGCCAGCACCACGGTATCAGGGGCGGCTTCTAACTATGGCTACACCTTC
-	TRBJ2-1	-	TRBV11-1	CASSRDSTPSYNEQFF	TGTGCCAGCAGCCGCGACAGTACCCCAAGTTACAATGAGCAGTTCTTC
-	TRBJ1-2	-	TRBV5-1	CASSSGQPSRGYTF	TGCGCCAGCAGCTCTGGACAGCCCAGTAGGGGCTACACCTTC
-	TRBJ2-1	TRBD2	TRBV7-9	CASSPAGVGEQFF	TGTGCCAGCAGCCCAGCGGGAGTTGGTGAGCAGTTCTTC
-	TRBJ2-1	TRBD2	TRBV7-2	CASSLGGTSINEQFF	TGTGCCAGCAGCTTAGGGGGGACTAGCATTAATGAGCAGTTCTTC
-	TRBJ2-5	-	TRBV11-2	CASSAPPGEETQYF	TGTGCCAGCAGCGCCCCCCCGGGAGAAGAGACCCAGTACTTC
-	TRBJ1-2	-	TRBV30	CAWRPPGRANYGYTF	TGTGCCTGGAGACCGCCGGGGAGAGCTAACTATGGCTACACCTTC
-	TRBJ2-3	-	TRBV6-6	CASSYGTSRRADTQYF	TGTGCCAGCAGTTACGGGACTTCTAGGCGTGCAGATACGCAGTATTTT
-	TRBJ2-7	-	TRBV19	CASSIQETYEQYF	TGTGCCAGTAGTATTCAGGAAACCTACGAGCAGTACTTC
-	TRBJ1-2	-	TRBV7-9	CASSSKSGRGYTF	TGTGCCAGCAGCTCAAAATCGGGGAGAGGCTACACCTTC
-	TRBJ2-2	-	TRBV7-3	CASSPLGTGELFF	TGTGCCAGCAGCCCCCTAGGCACCGGGGAGCTGTTTTTT
-	TRBJ1-5	TRBD1	TRBV18	CASSLATGSNQPQHF	TGTGCCAGCTCACTTGCGACAGGGTCCAATCAGCCCCAGCATTTT
-	TRBJ2-5	-	TRBV5-6	CASSLGIADQETQYF	TGTGCCAGCAGCTTGGGTATAGCGGACCAAGAGACCCAGTACTTC
once	TRBJ1-1	-	TRBV10-3	CAISQSGVGNTEAFF	TGTGCCATCAGTCAAAGCGGGGTCGGTAACACTGAAGCTTTCTTT
-	TRBJ2-2	-	TRBV9	CASSVDSNWAGELFF	TGTGCCAGCAGCGTAGATAGCAACTGGGCCGGGGAGCTGTTTTTT
-	TRBJ1-1	-	TRBV6-1	CASSEALRGTEAFF	TGTGCCAGCAGTGAAGCGCTTCGGGGCACTGAAGCTTTCTTT
-	TRBJ2-7	-	TRBV29-1	CSVVRDGVPYEQYF	TGCAGCGTGGTCAGGGATGGAGTTCCCTACGAGCAGTACTTC
-	TRBJ1-2	TRBD1	TRBV25-1	CASRGLDRGNGYTF	TGTGCCAGCAGGGGCCTGGACAGGGGGAATGGCTACACCTTC
-	TRBJ1-1	-	TRBV29-1	CSVRTDMNTEAFF	TGCAGCGTTCGGACAGATATGAACACTGAAGCTTTCTTT
-	TRBJ1-5	-	TRBV30	CAWGGASNQPQHF	TGTGCCTGGGGAGGGGCCAGCAATCAGCCCCAGCATTTT
-	TRBJ2-7	-	TRBV9	CASSPMGGKGYEQYF	TGTGCCAGCAGCCCCATGGGGGGAAAAGGCTACGAGCAGTACTTC
-	TRBJ2-1	-	TRBV7-2	CASSFVEYNEQFF	TGTGCCAGCAGCTTTGTCGAGTACAATGAGCAGTTCTTC
-	TRBJ1-1	TRBD1	TRBV6-5	CASSRRQGQAFF	TGTGCCAGCAGTCGTCGACAGGGACAGGCTTTCTTT
-	TRBJ1-2	-	TRBV6-4	CASSELFRVNYGYTF	TGTGCCAGCAGTGAGCTTTTCCGGGTGAACTATGGCTACACCTTC
-	TRBJ2-1	TRBD2	TRBV2	CASRREAGGTNEQFF	TGTGCCAGCCGAAGGGAGGCGGGAGGAACCAATGAGCAGTTCTTC